This TCR beta chain was retrieved from a study of identifying expanded T cells in peripheral blood. Study-level points and caveats: About 1.2 clones differed between technical replicates, versus about 16 and 19 over time.

From germline, CDR1 is LNHNV and CDR2 YYDKDF (reference sequence). The V gene lost 0 bases and the J gene lost 4 bases, with 19 bases spanning the gap. The CDR3 is 18 amino acids. Generated by immunoSEQ multiplex PCR, the TCRdb table keeps only in-frame clones and is missing some. The sample shows tens of thousands of clones, approximately 86% of them seen only once. Worth noting for this clone: What it recognizes is unknown.

V usage is TRBV15 and J usage is TRBJ1-3; D remains unclear. Sequencing was done on a sample of blood. The receptor comes from a person aged 18 to 70 in good health. CDR3 nucleotides: TGTGCCACCAGCAGAGATCCGACCGGGCCCGTAGGGGGAAACACCATATATTTT. Its translation is CATSRDPTGPVGGNTIYF.